The next 9 T cell receptor beta chains were all read from a single sample in a study of blood T cell repertoires in COVID-19. TCRdb keeps only in-frame clones here, not all; method: immunoSEQ multiplex PCR. The sample carries a few hundred thousand clones, more than 85% recorded once. The sequenced material came from peripheral blood. The receptor source for this set is a man between 25 and 39 years old with acute or convalescent COVID-19.

This chain links TRBV2 with TRBJ1-5; TRBD1 might be the D (5 bases). V was shortened by 7 bases and J by 0 bases, with 10 bases between the two germline ends. CDR3 size: 14 residues. CDR1 SNHLY and CDR2 FYNNEI come from the germline V gene. CDR3 DNA: TGTGCCAGCAACACCGGGGGTAGCAATCAGCCCCAGCATTTT. Its translation is CASNTGGSNQPQHF.

V is TRBV5-6 and J is TRBJ2-3, with a tentative D call TRBD1 (6 bases). Deletions cut 3 bases from V and 0 bases from J, with 8 bases between. The CDR3 spans 14 residues. Germline V gene lookup returns CDR1 SGHDT and CDR2 YYEEEE. CDR3 coding DNA: TGTGCCAGCAGCTCCAGGGGCAGCACAGATACGCAGTATTTT. The encoded protein is CASSSRGSTDTQYF. The full variable domain, completed using reference TRBV5-6 and TRBJ2-3, is DAGVTQSPTHLIKTRGQQVTLRCSPKSGHDTVSWYQQALGQGPQFIFQYYEEEERQRGNFPDRFSGHQFPNYSSELNVNALLLGDSALYLCASSSRGSTDTQYFGPGTRLTVL.

V usage is TRBV5-1 and J usage is TRBJ1-2, with D maybe TRBD1 (6 bases). CDR3 length: 18 residues. Germline lookup yields CDR1 SGHRS and CDR2 YFSETQ. Trimming took 4 bases from V and 1 from J, leaving 23 bases between them. The CDR3 protein is CASSPLGVSGANNYGYTF. The CDR3 coding sequence is TGCGCCAGCAGCCCCCTGGGAGTATCAGGGGCGAATAACTATGGCTACACCTTC.

This clone appeared a single time. The V call is TRBV5-1, the J call TRBJ2-1; 13 nucleotides align to TRBD2. The germline CDR1 and CDR2 sequences are SGHRS and YFSETQ. The CDR3 sequence is 14 residues long. J was trimmed by 10 bases and V by 4 bases; bases with no gene match: 5. The CDR3 loop is CASSMGLAGSEQFF. The CDR3 DNA reads as TGCGCCAGCAGCATGGGACTAGCGGGGTCCGAGCAGTTCTTC.

The chain couples TRBV27 to TRBJ1-2; 7 nucleotides agree with TRBD1. This CDR3 contains 17 residues. Losses at the gene ends were 6 bases for V and 2 bases for J; bases not matched to a gene: 15. The V gene's germline CDR1 is MNHEY and CDR2 SMNVEV (reference sequence). The CDR3 DNA sequence: TGTGCCAGCAGGATTTATAAAGATTCGACAGGGAACTATGGCTACACCTTC. This translates into CASRIYKDSTGNYGYTF.

This clone was detected a few times. The genes are TRBV7-3 and TRBJ2-2; a possible D gene is TRBD1 (5 bases). The CDR3 is 15 residues long. The germline gives CDR1 SGHTA, CDR2 FQGTGA. Trimming removed 1 base at V and 4 bases at J, with 10 bases between. The CDR3 coding sequence is TGTGCCAGCAGCTTAATAGGGGCTGGCACCGGGGAGCTGTTTTTT. Protein product: CASSLIGAGTGELFF.

V is TRBV6-5 and J is TRBJ2-1; 7 nucleotides line up with TRBD2. Germline CDR1 MNHEY, CDR2 SVGAGI. This CDR3 is 14 amino acids long. V lost 7 bases to trimming and J lost 4 bases; unmatched junction nucleotides: 7. The CDR3 sequence is CASTSGTTYNEQFF. The CDR3 bases are TGTGCCAGCACCTCCGGGACTACTTACAATGAGCAGTTCTTC.

The chain employs TRBV5-1 and TRBJ2-1; 12 bases agree with TRBD2. Trimming removed 4 bases from V and 8 bases from J; junction bases left unmatched: 7. Germline values: CDR1 SGHRS, CDR2 YFSETQ. This CDR3 region has 15 residues. CDR3: CASSVSSGGADEQFF. The CDR3 DNA reads as TGCGCCAGCAGCGTATCTAGCGGGGGGGCAGATGAGCAGTTCTTC.

This clone was recorded once. The chain employs TRBV28 and TRBJ1-2; TRBD1 aligns across 9 bases. V dropped 6 bases and J dropped 10; count of bases not matched to a gene: 12. The germline V gene encodes CDR1 MDHEN and CDR2 SYDVKM. CDR3 size: 14 residues. As DNA, the CDR3 is TGTGCCAGCAGCATTCTCGGGACAGGGAGTTTCTACACCTTC. This translates into CASSILGTGSFYTF.